This T cell receptor (beta chain) was identified during a study of T cell responses to AZD1222 COVID-19 vaccine. Trimming took off 0 bases at V and 9 bases at J, with 22 bases between the two ends. Germline CDR1 reads SGHRS; CDR2 reads YFSETQ. The CDR3 runs 17 residues. This clone was detected ten times or more. Profiling relied on immunoSEQ multiplex PCR, and the TCRdb table lists in-frame clones only, not all of them. The profile shows some 100,000 clones, around 87% of them singletons. This chain connects TRBV5-1 to TRBJ2-1; a weak D match, TRBD2 (6 bases). This material consisted of peripheral blood, taken on day 0 of MenACWY control vaccination. This clonotype was obtained from an adult in good health. CDR3 sequence reads: CASSLALRTMSLSEQFF. For the CDR3, the DNA is TGCGCCAGCAGCTTGGCTTTGCGGACTATGTCCTTGAGTGAGCAGTTCTTC.